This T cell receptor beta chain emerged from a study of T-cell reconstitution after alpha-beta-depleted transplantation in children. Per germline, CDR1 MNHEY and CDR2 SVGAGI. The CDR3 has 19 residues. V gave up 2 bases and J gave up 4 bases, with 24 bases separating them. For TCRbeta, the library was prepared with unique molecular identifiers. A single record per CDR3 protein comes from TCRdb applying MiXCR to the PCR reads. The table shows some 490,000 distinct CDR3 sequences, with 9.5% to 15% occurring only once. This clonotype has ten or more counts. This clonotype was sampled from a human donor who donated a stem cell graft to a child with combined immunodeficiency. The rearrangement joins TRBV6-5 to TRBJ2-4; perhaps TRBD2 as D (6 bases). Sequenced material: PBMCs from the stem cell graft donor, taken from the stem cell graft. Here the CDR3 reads CASSYAGTYRPNTKNIQYF. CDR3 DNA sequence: TGTGCCAGCAGTTACGCGGGAACGTACCGCCCTAATACTAAAAACATTCAGTACTTC.